This TCR beta chain comes out of a study of blood T cell repertoires in COVID-19. As for the study in general: The United States, Italy and Spain supplied acute and convalescent COVID-19 samples.

Original processing methods: Cell counts per sample came from amplifying reference gene primers. The repertoire was sequenced with immunoSEQ multiplex PCR; TCRdb's copy has only in-frame clones and lacks some. That table furnishes V, J and clone size, whereas the DNA furnished D and trimming. Among more than 95,000 clones listed, 84% were seen once. V lost 5 bases and J lost 0, with 10 bases in between. In germline, CDR1 is SNHLY, CDR2 FYNNEI. This CDR3 is built from 15 residues. The receptor was derived from a human donor in a cohort sampled during active COVID-19. The specimen sequenced was peripheral blood. The chain joins TRBV2 to TRBJ2-2, with D possibly TRBD1 on 6 matching bases. The CDR3 reads CASSTGQTNTGELFF. The DNA for the CDR3 is TGTGCCAGCAGTACTGGACAGACGAACACCGGGGAGCTGTTTTTT.